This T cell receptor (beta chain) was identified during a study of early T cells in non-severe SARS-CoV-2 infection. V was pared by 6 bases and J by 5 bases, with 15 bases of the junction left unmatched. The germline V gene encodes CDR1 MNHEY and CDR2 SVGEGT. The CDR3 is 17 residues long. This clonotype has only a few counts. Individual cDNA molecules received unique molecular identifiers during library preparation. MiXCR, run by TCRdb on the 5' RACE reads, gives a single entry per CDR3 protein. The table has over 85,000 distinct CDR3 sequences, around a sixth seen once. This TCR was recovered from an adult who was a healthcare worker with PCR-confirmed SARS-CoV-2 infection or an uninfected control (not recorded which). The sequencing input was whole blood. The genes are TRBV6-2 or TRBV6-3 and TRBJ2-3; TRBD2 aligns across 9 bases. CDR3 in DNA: TGTGCCAGCAGGAGGACGACTGTTGGAGCGGGGGGAGATACGCAGTATTTT. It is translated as CASRRTTVGAGGDTQYF.